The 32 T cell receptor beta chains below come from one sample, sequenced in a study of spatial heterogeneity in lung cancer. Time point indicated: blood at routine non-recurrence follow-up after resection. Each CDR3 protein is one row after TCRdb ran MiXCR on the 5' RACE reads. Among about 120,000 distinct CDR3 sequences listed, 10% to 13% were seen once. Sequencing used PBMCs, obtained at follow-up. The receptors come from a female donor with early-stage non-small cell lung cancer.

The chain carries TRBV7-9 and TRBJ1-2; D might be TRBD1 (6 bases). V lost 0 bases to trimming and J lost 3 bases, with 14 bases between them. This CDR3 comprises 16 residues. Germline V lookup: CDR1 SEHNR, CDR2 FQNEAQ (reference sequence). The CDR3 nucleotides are TGTGCCAGCAGCTTAGCCAGGGGCGCCGATGACTATGGCTACACCTTC. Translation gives CASSLARGADDYGYTF.

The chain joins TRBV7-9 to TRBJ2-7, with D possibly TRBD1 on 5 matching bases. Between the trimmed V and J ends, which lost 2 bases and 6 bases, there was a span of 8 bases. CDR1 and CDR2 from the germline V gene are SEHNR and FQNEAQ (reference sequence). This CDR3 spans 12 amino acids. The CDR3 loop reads CASSLNQGEQYV. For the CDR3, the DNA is TGTGCCAGCAGCTTAAACCAGGGCGAGCAGTACGTC.

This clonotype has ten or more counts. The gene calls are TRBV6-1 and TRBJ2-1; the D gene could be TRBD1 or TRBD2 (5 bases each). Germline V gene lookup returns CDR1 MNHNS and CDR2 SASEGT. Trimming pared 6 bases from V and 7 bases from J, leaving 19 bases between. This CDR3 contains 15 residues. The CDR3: CASSAWDPSRNEQFF. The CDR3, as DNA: TGTGCCAGCAGCGCATGGGACCCCTCGCGTAATGAGCAGTTCTTC.

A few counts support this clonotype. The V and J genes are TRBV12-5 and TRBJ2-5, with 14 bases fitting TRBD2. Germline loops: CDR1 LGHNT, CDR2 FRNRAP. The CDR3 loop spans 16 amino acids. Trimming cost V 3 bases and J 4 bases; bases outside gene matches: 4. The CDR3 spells CASGFPGLAGAETQYF. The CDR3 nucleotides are TGTGCTAGTGGTTTCCCGGGACTAGCGGGAGCAGAGACCCAGTACTTC.

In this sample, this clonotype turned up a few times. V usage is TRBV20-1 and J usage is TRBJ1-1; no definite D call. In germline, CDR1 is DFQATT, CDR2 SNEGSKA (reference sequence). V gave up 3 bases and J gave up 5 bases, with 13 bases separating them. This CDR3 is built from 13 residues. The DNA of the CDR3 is TGCAGTGCTAGCTTCGTAAGGGTAACTGAAGCTTTCTTT. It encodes CSASFVRVTEAFF.

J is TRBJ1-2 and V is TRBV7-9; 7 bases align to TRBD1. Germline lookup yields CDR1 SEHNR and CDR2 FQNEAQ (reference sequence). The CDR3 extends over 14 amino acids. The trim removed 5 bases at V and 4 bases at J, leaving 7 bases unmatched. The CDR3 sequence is CASSQGGEVYGYTF. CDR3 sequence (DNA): TGTGCCAGCAGCCAGGGGGGCGAGGTCTATGGCTACACCTTC.

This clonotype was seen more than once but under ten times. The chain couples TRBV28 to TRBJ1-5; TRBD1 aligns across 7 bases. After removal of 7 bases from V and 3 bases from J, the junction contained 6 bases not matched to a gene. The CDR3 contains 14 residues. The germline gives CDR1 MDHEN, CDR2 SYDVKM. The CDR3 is CASTWDSPNQPQHF. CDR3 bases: TGTGCCAGCACCTGGGACAGCCCCAATCAGCCCCAGCATTTT.

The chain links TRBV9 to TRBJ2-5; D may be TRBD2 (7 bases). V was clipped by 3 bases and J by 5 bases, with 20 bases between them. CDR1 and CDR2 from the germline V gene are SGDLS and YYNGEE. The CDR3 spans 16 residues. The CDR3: CASSAGGQFHCETQYF. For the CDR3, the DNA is TGTGCCAGCAGCGCCGGGGGGCAATTTCATTGCGAGACCCAGTACTTC.

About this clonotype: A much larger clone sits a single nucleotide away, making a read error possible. This chain's CDR3 is CASSLPFGGLYGYTF. For the CDR3, the DNA is TGTGCCAGCTCACTACCGTTCGGGGGTCTCTATGGCTACACCTTC. The rearrangement links TRBV18 to TRBJ1-2; TRBD1 might be the D (5 bases). This CDR3 has 15 residues. Germline loops: CDR1 KGHSH, CDR2 LQKENI. V was pared by 4 bases and J by 4 bases, with 16 bases between.

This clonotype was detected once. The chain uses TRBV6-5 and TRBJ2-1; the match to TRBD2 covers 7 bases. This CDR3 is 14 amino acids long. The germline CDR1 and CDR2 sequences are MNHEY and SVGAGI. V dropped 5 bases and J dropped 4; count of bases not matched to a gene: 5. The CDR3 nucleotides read TGTGCCAGCAGTCGACTAGCCCTTTACAATGAGCAGTTCTTC. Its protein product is CASSRLALYNEQFF.

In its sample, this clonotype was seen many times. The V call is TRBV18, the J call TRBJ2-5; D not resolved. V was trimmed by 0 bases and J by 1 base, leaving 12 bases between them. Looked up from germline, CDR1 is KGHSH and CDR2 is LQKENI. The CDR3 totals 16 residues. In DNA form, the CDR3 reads TGTGCCAGCTCACCACCTGTGGTTTACAGCCAAGAGACCCAGTACTTC. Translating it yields CASSPPVVYSQETQYF.

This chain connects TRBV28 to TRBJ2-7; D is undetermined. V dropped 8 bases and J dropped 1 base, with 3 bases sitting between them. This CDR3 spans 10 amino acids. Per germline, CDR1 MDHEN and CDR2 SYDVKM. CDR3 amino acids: CASGSYEQYF. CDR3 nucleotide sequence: TGTGCCAGCGGTTCCTACGAGCAGTACTTC.

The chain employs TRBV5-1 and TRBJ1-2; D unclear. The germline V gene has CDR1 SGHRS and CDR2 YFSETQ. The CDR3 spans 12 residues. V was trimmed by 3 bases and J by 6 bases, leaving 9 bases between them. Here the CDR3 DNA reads TGCGCCAGCAGCTATGTCGGGGATGGCTACACCTTC. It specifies CASSYVGDGYTF. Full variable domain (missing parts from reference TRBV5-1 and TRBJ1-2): KAGVTQTPRYLIKTRGQQVTLSCSPISGHRSVSWYQQTPGQGLQFLFEYFSETQRNKGNFPGRFSGRQFSNSRSEMNVSTLELGDSALYLCASSYVGDGYTFGSGTRLTVV.

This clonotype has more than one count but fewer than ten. CDR3 bases: TGTGCCAGCAGCGTCGATGGGGCACGGCAGCCCCAGCATTTT. It translates to CASSVDGARQPQHF. V and J are TRBV9 and TRBJ1-5, with D possibly TRBD1 on 5 matching bases. CDR1 SGDLS and CDR2 YYNGEE come from the germline V gene. V was shortened by 2 bases and J by 7 bases, with 13 bases between the two germline ends. The CDR3 sequence is 14 residues long.

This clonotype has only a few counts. The CDR3 DNA reads as TGTGCCAGCAGCTGGATCTTGGGCCTCGGGGTTGGGGCCAACGTCCTGACTTTC. It yields the protein CASSWILGLGVGANVLTF. The V gene is TRBV5-4, the J gene TRBJ2-6; the D gene is possibly TRBD2 (5 bases). Germline V gives CDR1 SGHNT, CDR2 YYREEE (reference sequence). The V and J ends lost 3 bases and 3 bases respectively, with 19 bases between them. The CDR3 totals 18 residues.

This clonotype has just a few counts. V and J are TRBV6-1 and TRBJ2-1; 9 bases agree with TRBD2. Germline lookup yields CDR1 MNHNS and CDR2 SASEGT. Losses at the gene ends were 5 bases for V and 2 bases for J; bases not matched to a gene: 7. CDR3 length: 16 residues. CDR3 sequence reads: CASSRLADNPYNEQFF. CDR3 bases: TGTGCCAGCAGTCGACTAGCGGACAATCCCTACAATGAGCAGTTCTTC.

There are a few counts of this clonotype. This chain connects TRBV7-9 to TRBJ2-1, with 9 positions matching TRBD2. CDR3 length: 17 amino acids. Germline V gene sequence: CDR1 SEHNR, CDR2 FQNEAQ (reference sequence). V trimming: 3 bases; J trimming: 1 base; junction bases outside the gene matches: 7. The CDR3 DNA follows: TGTGCCAGCAGCTTGAGGACTAGCGCCCTATCCTACAATGAGCAGTTCTTC. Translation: CASSLRTSALSYNEQFF. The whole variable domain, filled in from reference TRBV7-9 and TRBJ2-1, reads DTGVSQNPRHKITKRGQNVTFRCDPISEHNRLYWYRQTLGQGPEFLTYFQNEAQLEKSRLLSDRFSAERPKGSFSTLEIQRTEQGDSAMYLCASSLRTSALSYNEQFFGPGTRLTVL.

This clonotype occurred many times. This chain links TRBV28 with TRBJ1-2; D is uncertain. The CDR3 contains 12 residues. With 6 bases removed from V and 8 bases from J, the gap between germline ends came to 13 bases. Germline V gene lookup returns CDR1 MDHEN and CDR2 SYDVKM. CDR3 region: CASRKAGVGYTF. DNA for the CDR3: TGTGCCAGCAGGAAGGCCGGGGTAGGCTACACCTTC.

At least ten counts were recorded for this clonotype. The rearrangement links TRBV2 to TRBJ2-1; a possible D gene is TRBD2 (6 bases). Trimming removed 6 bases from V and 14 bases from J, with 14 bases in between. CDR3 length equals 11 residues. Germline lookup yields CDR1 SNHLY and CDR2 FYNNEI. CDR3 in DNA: TGTGCCAGCAGCTCCCGGCGGGATAAGTTCTTC. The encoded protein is CASSSRRDKFF.

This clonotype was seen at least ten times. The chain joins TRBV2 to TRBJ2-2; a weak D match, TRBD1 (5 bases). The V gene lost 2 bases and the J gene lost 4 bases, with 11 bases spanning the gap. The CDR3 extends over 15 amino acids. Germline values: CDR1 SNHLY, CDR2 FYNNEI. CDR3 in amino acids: CASSENGQGTGELFF. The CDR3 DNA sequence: TGTGCCAGCAGTGAAAATGGGCAGGGCACCGGGGAGCTGTTTTTT. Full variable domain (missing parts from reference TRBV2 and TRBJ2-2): EPEVTQTPSHQVTQMGQEVILRCVPISNHLYFYWYRQILGQKVEFLVSFYNNEISEKSEIFDDQFSVERPDGSNFTLKIRSTKLEDSAMYFCASSENGQGTGELFFGEGSRLTVL.

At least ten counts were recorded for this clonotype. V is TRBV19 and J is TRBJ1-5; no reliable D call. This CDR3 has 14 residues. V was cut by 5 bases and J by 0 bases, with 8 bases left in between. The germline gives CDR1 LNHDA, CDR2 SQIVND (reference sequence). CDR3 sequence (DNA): TGTGCCAGTAGTGTTGCAGGTAGCAATCAGCCCCAGCATTTT. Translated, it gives CASSVAGSNQPQHF.

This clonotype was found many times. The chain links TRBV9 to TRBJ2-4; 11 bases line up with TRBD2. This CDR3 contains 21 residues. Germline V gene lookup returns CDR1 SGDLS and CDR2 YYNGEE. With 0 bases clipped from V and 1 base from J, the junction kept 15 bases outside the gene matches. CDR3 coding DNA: TGTGCCAGCAGCGTAGATATGGGACTAGCGGACAACTTCTTTGCCAAAAACATTCAGTACTTC. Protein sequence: CASSVDMGLADNFFAKNIQYF.

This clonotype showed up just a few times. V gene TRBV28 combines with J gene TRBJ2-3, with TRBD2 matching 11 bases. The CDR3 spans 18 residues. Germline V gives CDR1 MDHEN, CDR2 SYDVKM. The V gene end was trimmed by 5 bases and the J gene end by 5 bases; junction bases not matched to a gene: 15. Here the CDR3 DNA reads TGTGCCAGCAGTCCGATAGGGTTAGCGGGAGGGCCTAAAGATACGCAGTATTTT. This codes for CASSPIGLAGGPKDTQYF.

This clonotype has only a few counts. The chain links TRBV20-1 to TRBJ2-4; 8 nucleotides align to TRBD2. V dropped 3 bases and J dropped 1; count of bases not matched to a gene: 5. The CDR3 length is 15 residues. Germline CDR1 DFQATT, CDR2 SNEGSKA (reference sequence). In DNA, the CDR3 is TGCAGTGCTAGGAGGCGGGGGGCGGCCAAAAACATTCAGTACTTC. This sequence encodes CSARRRGAAKNIQYF.

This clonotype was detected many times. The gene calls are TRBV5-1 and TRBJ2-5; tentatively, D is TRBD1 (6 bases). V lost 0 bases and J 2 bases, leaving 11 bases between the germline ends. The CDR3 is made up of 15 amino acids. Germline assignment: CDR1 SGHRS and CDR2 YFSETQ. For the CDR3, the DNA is TGCGCCAGCAGCTTGGTTTCAGACAGGCAAGAGACCCAGTACTTC. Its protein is CASSLVSDRQETQYF. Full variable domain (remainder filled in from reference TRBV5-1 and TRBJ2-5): KAGVTQTPRYLIKTRGQQVTLSCSPISGHRSVSWYQQTPGQGLQFLFEYFSETQRNKGNFPGRFSGRQFSNSRSEMNVSTLELGDSALYLCASSLVSDRQETQYFGPGTRLLVL.

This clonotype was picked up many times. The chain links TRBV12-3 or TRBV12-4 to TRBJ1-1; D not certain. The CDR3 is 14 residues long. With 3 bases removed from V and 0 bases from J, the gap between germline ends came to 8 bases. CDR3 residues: CASSFEELNTEAFF. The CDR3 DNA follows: TGTGCCAGCAGTTTTGAAGAGTTGAACACTGAAGCTTTCTTT.

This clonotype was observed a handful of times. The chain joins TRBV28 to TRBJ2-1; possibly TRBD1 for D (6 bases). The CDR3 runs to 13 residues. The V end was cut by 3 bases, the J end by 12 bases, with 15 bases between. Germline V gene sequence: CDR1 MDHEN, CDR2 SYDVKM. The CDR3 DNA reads TGTGCCAGCAGTTTTCAACAGGGCATGGGGCAGTTCTTC. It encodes CASSFQQGMGQFF.

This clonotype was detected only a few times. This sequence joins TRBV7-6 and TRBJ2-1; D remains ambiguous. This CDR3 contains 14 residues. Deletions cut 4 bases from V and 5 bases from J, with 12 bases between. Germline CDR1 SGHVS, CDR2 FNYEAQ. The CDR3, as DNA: TGTGCCAGCAGCTCCGAATCGGGTCACAATGAGCAGTTCTTC. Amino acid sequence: CASSSESGHNEQFF.

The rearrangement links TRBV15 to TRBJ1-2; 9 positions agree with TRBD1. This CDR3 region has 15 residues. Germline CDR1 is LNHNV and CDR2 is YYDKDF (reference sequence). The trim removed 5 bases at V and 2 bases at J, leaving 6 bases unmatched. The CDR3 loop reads CATSAGQGSNYGYTF. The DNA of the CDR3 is TGTGCCACCAGCGCCGGACAGGGGTCGAACTATGGCTACACCTTC.

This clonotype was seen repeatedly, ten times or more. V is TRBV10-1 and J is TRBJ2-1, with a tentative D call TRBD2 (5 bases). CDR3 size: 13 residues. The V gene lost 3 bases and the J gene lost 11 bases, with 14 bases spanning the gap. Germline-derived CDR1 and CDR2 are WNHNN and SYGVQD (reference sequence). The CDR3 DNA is TGCGCCAGCAGTGATCGGGGTACAATGAAGCAGTTCTTC. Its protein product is CASSDRGTMKQFF.

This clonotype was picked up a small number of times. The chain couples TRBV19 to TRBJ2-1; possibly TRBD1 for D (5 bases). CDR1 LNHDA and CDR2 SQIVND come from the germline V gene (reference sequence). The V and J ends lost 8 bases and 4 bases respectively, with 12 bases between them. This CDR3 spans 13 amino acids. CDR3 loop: CASGDRFYNEQFF. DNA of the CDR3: TGTGCCAGTGGAGACAGATTTTACAATGAGCAGTTCTTC.

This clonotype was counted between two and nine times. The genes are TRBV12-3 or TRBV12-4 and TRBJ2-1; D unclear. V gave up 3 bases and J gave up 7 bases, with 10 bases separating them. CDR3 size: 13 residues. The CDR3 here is CASSFSRGNEQFF. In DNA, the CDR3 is TGTGCCAGCAGTTTTTCCAGAGGTAATGAGCAGTTCTTC.